This T cell receptor beta chain was identified during a study of blood T cells in healthy people across ages. Study-wide background: With template switching, about one barcoded beta molecule was captured per two T cells.

The germline gives CDR1 LNHNV, CDR2 YYDKDF (reference sequence). The V and J ends lost 0 bases and 9 bases respectively, with 18 bases between them. CDR3 size: 15 residues. About this clonotype: What it binds is not known.

Primed by a sample-barcoded 5' primer and a J-beta primer mix, a second PCR proceeded for about 6 to 12 cycles. Each cDNA molecule was tagged by a template-switch adaptor that had 12 random nucleotides. Individual samples furnished no less than 2.5 million CDR3-containing paired-end reads apiece. TCRdb reanalysed the 5' RACE reads using MiXCR and keeps one entry per CDR3 protein. The profile shows around 970,000 distinct CDR3 sequences, around 54% of them singletons. Study-level results: Age showed a roughly linear inverse relationship with TCR beta diversity per million T cells.

Input material: blood. The sequence derives from a woman in her sixties or seventies in good health. J is TRBJ2-7 and V is TRBV15; D assignment may be TRBD1 or TRBD2 (5 bases each). CDR3 residues: CATSRERGGLSTQYF. CDR3 coding DNA: TGTGCCACCAGCAGAGAGAGGGGCGGGCTCTCGACGCAGTACTTC.